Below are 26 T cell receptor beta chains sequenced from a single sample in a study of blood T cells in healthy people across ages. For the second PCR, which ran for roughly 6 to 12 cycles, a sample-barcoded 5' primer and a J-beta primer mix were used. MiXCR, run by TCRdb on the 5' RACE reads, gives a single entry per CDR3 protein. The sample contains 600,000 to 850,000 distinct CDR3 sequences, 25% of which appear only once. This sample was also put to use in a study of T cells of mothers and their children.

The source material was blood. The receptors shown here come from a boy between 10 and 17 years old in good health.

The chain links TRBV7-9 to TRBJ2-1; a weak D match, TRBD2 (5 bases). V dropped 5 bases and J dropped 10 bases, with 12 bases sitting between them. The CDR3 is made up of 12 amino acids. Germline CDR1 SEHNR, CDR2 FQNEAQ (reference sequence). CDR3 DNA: TGTGCCAGCAGCCCTGTCATAGCGGAGCAGTTCTTC. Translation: CASSPVIAEQFF.

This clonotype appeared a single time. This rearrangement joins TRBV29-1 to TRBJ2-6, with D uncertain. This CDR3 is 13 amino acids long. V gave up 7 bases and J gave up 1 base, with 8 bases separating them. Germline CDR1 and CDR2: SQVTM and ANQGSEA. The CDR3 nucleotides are TGCAGCGCTACTAATTCTGGGGCCAACGTCCTGACTTTC. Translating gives CSATNSGANVLTF.

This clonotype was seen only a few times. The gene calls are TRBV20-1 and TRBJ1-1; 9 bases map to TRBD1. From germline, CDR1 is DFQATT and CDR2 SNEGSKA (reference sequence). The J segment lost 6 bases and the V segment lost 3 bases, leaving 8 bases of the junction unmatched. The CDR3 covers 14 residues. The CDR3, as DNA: TGCAGTGCTAGTCATACAGGGGGCATGGCTGAAGCTTTCTTT. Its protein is CSASHTGGMAEAFF.

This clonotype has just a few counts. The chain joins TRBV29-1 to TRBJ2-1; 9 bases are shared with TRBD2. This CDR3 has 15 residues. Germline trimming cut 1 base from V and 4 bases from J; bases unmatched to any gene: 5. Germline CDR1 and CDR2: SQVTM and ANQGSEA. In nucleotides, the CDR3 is TGCAGCGTTGAAGTAGCGGGAGAGGGTTACAATGAGCAGTTCTTC. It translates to CSVEVAGEGYNEQFF.

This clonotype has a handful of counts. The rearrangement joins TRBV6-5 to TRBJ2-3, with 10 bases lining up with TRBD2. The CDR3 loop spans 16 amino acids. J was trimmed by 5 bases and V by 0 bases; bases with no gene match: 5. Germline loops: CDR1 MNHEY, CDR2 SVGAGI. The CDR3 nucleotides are TGTGCCAGCAGTTACTCGGGCAGCGGGAGGGGAGATACGCAGTATTTT. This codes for CASSYSGSGRGDTQYF.

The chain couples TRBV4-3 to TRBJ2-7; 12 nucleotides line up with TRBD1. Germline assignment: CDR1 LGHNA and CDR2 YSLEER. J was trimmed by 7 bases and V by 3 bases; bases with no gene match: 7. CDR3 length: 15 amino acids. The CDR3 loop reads CASSQMGQGAREQYF. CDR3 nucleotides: TGCGCCAGCAGCCAGATGGGACAGGGGGCGCGTGAGCAGTACTTC.

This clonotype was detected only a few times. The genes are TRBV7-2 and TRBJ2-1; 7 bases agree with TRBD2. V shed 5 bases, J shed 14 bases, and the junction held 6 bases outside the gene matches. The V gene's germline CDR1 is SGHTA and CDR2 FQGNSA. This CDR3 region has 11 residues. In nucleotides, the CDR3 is TGTGCCAGCAGCCCCGGACTAGTGGAGTTCTTC. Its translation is CASSPGLVEFF.

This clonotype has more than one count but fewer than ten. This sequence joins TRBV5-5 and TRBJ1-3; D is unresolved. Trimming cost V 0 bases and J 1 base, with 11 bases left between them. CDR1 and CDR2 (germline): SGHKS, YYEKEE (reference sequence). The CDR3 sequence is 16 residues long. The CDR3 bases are TGTGCCAGCAGCTTGGACCCCTGGGGATCTGGAAACACCATATATTTT. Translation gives CASSLDPWGSGNTIYF.

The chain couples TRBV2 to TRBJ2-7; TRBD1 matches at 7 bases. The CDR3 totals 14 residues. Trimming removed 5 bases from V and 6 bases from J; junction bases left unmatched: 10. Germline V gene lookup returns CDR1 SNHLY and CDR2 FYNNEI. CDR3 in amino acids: CASSRTGREVEQYF. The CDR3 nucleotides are TGTGCCAGCAGTCGGACAGGCCGGGAAGTCGAGCAGTACTTC.

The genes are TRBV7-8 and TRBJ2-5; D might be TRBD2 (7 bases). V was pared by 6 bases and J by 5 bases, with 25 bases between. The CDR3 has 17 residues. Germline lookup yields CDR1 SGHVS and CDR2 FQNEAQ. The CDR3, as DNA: TGTGCCAGCAGTCGTTGGGGAGGGGGGCTATTCGACGAGACCCAGTACTTC. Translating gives CASSRWGGGLFDETQYF. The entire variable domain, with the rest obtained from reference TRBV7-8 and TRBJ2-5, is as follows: GAGVSQSPRYKVAKRGQDVALRCDPISGHVSLFWYQQALGQGPEFLTYFQNEAQLDKSGLPSDRFFAERPEGSVSTLKIQRTQQEDSAVYLCASSRWGGGLFDETQYFGPGTRLLVL.

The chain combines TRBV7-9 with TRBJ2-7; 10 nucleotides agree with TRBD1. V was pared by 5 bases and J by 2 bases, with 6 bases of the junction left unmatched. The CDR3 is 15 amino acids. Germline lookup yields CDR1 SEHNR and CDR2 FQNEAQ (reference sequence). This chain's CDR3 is CASSAPGQGTYEQYF. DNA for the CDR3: TGTGCCAGCAGCGCGCCGGGACAGGGGACCTACGAGCAGTACTTC.

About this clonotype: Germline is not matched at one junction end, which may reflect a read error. In nucleotides, the CDR3 is TGCAGTGCTAGAGAAAGTACTAGCGGCTACAATGGGCAGTTCTTC. Translating gives CSARESTSGYNGQFF. The V gene is TRBV20-1, the J gene TRBJ2-1; 8 nucleotides align to TRBD2. CDR1 is DFQATT, CDR2 SNEGSKA, per germline (reference sequence). The CDR3 has 15 residues.

As DNA, the CDR3 is TGCAGTGCTAGGCCCCCCCAGGGCGGCAACACAGATACGCAGTATTTT. Its translation is CSARPPQGGNTDTQYF. V and J are TRBV20-1 and TRBJ2-3, with D perhaps matching TRBD1 (5 bases). Trimming left V 3 bases short and J 2 bases short, with 18 bases between. Germline V CDR1 and CDR2: DFQATT, SNEGSKA (reference sequence). The CDR3 runs to 16 residues.

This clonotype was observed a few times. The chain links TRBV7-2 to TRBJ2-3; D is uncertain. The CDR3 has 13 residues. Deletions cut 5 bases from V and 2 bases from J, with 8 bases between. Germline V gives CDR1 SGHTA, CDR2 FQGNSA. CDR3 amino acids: CASSPPPTDTQYF. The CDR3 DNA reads TGTGCCAGCAGCCCCCCTCCCACAGATACGCAGTATTTT.

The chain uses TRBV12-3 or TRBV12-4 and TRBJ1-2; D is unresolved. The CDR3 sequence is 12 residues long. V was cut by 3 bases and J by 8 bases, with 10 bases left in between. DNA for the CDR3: TGTGCCAGCAGTTTCTCCCCAGAGGGCTACACCTTC. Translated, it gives CASSFSPEGYTF.

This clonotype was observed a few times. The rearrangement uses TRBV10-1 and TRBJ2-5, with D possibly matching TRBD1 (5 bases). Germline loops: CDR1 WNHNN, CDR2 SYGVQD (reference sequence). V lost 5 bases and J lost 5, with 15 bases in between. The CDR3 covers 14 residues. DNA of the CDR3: TGCGCCAGCAGTAACAGGACCCCTATGGAGACCCAGTACTTC. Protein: CASSNRTPMETQYF.

CDR3 in DNA: TGCAGCGTTGAATCTAGCGGGAGTAGGAGTGAGCAGTTCTTC. Its protein is CSVESSGSRSEQFF. This chain joins TRBV29-1 and TRBJ2-1; 10 positions match TRBD2. Trimming removed 2 bases from V and 9 bases from J; junction bases left unmatched: 7. CDR3 length: 14 amino acids. CDR1 SQVTM and CDR2 ANQGSEA come from the germline V gene.

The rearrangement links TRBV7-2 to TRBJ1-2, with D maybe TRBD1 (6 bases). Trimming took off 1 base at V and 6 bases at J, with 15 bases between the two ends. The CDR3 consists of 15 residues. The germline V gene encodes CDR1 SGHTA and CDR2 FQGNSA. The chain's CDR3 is CASSLGGRAGHGYTF. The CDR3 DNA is TGTGCCAGCAGCTTAGGGGGGCGGGCTGGCCATGGCTACACCTTC.

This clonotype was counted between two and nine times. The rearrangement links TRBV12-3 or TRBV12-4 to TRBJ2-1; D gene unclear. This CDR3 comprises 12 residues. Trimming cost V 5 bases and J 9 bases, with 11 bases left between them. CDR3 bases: TGTGCCAGCAGTCGGAACGACCGTGAGCAGTTCTTC. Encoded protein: CASSRNDREQFF.

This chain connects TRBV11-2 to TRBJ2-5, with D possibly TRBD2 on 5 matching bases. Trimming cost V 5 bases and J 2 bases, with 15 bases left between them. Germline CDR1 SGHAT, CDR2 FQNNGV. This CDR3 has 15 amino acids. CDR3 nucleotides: TGTGCCAGCAGCCCAACCGTGGACTTTCAAGAGACCCAGTACTTC. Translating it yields CASSPTVDFQETQYF.

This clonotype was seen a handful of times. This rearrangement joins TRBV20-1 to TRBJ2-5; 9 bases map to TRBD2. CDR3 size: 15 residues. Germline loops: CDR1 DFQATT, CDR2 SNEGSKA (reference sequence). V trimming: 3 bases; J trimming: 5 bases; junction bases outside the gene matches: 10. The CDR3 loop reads CSASGSGGPGETQYF. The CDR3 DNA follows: TGCAGTGCTAGTGGAAGCGGGGGGCCCGGGGAGACCCAGTACTTC.

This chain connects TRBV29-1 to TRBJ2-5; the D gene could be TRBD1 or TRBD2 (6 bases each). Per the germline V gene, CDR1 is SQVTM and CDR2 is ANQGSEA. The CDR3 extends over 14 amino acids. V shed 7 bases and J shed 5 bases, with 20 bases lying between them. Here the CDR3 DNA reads TGCAGCGCCGAAGGGGGGCCAAGGATCGAGACCCAGTACTTC. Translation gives CSAEGGPRIETQYF.

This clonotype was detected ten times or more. This CDR3 is CASSLGPGTGANVLTF. In DNA, the CDR3 is TGTGCCAGCAGCTTAGGGCCAGGGACTGGGGCCAACGTCCTGACTTTC. The gene calls are TRBV13 and TRBJ2-6; tentatively, D is TRBD1 (5 bases). CDR1 and CDR2 from the germline V gene are PRHDT and FYEKMQ (reference sequence). The CDR3 runs 16 residues. Trimming took off 0 bases at V and 2 bases at J, with 8 bases between the two ends.

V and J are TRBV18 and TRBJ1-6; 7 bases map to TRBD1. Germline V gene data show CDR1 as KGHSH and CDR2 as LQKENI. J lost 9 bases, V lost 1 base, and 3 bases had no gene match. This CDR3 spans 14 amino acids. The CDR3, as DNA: TGTGCCAGCTCACCACAGGGGGCCGGTTCACCCCTCCACTTT. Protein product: CASSPQGAGSPLHF.

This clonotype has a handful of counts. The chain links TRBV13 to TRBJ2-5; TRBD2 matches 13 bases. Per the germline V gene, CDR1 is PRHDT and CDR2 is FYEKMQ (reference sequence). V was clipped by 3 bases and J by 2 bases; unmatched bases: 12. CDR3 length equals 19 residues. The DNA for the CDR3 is TGTGCCAGCAGCTTCATCTCCGGACTAGCGGGAGCGGGGCAAGAGACCCAGTACTTC. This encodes CASSFISGLAGAGQETQYF.

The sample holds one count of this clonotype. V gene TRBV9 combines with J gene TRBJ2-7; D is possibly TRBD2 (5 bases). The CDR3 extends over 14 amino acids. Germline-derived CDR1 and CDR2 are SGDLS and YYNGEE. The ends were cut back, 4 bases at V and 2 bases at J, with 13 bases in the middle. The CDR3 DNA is TGTGCCAGCAGCACAACCCGGAGGACCTACGAGCAGTACTTC. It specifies CASSTTRRTYEQYF.